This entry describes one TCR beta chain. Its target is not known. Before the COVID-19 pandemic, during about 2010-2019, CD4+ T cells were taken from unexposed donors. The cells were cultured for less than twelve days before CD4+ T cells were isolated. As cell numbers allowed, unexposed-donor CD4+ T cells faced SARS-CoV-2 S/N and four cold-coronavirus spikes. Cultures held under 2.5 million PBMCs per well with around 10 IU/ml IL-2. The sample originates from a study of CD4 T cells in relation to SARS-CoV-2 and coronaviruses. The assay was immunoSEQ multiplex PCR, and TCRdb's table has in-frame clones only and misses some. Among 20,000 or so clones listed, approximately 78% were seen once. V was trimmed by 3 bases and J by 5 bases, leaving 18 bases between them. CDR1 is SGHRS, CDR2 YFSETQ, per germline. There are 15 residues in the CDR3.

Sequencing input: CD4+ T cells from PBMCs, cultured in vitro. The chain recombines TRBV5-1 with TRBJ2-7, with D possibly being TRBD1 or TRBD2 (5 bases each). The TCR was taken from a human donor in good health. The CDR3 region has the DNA TGCGCCAGCAGCTCGATGGGACGGCCCATCGACGAGCAGTACTTC. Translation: CASSSMGRPIDEQYF. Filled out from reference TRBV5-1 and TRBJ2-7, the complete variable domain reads KAGVTQTPRYLIKTRGQQVTLSCSPISGHRSVSWYQQTPGQGLQFLFEYFSETQRNKGNFPGRFSGRQFSNSRSEMNVSTLELGDSALYLCASSSMGRPIDEQYFGPGTRLTVT.